This TCR beta chain was recovered during a study of human T cells and chemical hapten exposure. TCRdb analysed the RACE reads with MiXCR anew, one entry per CDR3 protein. In the table there are some 330,000 distinct CDR3 sequences, 5% to 6.5% of which are singletons. Documented time point: pre-sensitization, week 0. As to treatment: therapeutic diphenylcyclopropenone sensitization with weekly scalp DPC. Extraction of total RNA was performed on unfractionated whole blood. Germline values: CDR1 ENHRY, CDR2 SYGVKD. There are 13 residues in the CDR3. The trim removed 6 bases at V and 10 bases at J, leaving 5 bases unmatched. This clonotype was observed at least ten times. Its specificity is not known. Whole-study findings and limits: DPC sensitization left the count of TCRs above 1 in 1000 unchanged. Because all patients had alopecia, their immune responses might differ from healthy ones. Clustering by CDR3 similarity yielded significantly more large clusters from expanded TCRs than controls.

The chain couples TRBV10-3 to TRBJ1-6; 8 nucleotides agree with TRBD1. The specimen was whole blood, collected in connection with sensitization to the hapten diphenylcyclopropenone (DPC). This clonotype originated in a woman aged 18-29 years with alopecia areata. Some clones in this sample may be carry-over from other donors' samples. The chain's CDR3 is CAIRGTGGSPLHF. In DNA form, the CDR3 reads TGTGCCATCAGGGGGACAGGCGGCTCACCCCTCCACTTT.